Here is one T cell receptor beta chain with its context. Its antigen is unknown. All trial patients relapsed after autologous stem cell transplantation. Best overall response was complete response, partial response or progressive disease in these relapsed/refractory classical Hodgkin lymphoma patients. The protocol was immunoSEQ multiplex PCR, while the TCRdb copy is restricted to in-frame clones and leaves out a portion. Of about 62,000 clones in the sample, around 88% were seen once. The CDR3 totals 17 residues. Germline CDR1 reads SGHAT; CDR2 reads FQNNGV. V gave up 1 base and J gave up 3 bases; unmatched junction bases: 6. These data belong to a study of PD-1 blockade in classical Hodgkin lymphoma. Findings and limits, study-wide: Newly diagnosed patients and complete responders had comparable diversity at baseline. Why the repertoires differ is still unclear, perhaps disease activity or prior therapy. Newly diagnosed patients had baseline TCR diversity that was reportedly lower than that of healthy donors.

The chain employs TRBV11-2 and TRBJ2-5; 12 nucleotides align to TRBD2. The sample consisted of peripheral blood mononuclear cells (PBMCs), taken at baseline. This clonotype was sampled from a human donor with classical Hodgkin lymphoma. DNA of the CDR3: TGTGCCAGCAGCTTAGGTCTAGCGGGGGGGGCTAAAGAGACCCAGTACTTC. It specifies CASSLGLAGGAKETQYF.